Here is one TCR beta chain with its context. The antigen is not known. The method was immunoSEQ multiplex PCR; TCRdb's version includes in-frame clones alone and lacks a portion of them. The sample includes 80,000 to 90,000 clones, approximately 96% of them seen just once. The donors belonged to the approximately 130-subject validation cohort, separate from the roughly 710-subject first cohort. These data originate in a study of cytomegalovirus exposure and HLA in healthy donors. Study results and caveats: Overall, roughly 150 TCR beta chains were annotated as cytomegalovirus-associated. The study found most TCR sequences rare, yet found some public TCRs in many donors.

Trimming pared 3 bases from V and 4 bases from J, leaving 15 bases between. There are 14 residues in the CDR3. The V gene's germline CDR1 is SQVTM and CDR2 ANQGSEA. Specimen: PBMCs. This sequence was found in a man between 18 and 35 years old in good health and CMV-seronegative. The chain employs TRBV29-1 and TRBJ1-2, with D unclear. The CDR3 DNA sequence: TGCAGCGTTGACGGCGTAACCCGCGGCTATGGCTACACCTTC. Protein product: CSVDGVTRGYGYTF.